A single sample gave rise to the 16 T cell receptor beta chains below, sequenced in a study of T cells in pancreatic ductal adenocarcinoma. Measured with immunoSEQ multiplex PCR; TCRdb has only the in-frame clones, and not every one. Of roughly 100,000 clones in the sample, about 96% were seen once. The selected patients with pancreatic ductal adenocarcinoma had surgery but no neoadjuvant therapy. The sequenced material came from PBMCs. The receptors were sampled from a human donor with pancreatic ductal adenocarcinoma.

V usage is TRBV29-1 and J usage is TRBJ2-1, with no clear D. Between the trimmed V and J ends, which lost 2 bases and 6 bases, there was a span of 17 bases. This CDR3 is 15 amino acids long. Germline CDR1 and CDR2: SQVTM and ANQGSEA. In nucleotides, the CDR3 is TGCAGCGTTGAAAAGTTGAGGCCCAATCGCAATGAGCAGTTCTTC. This gives the protein CSVEKLRPNRNEQFF.

The J gene is TRBJ2-1, the V gene TRBV5-1, with 10 bases lining up with TRBD2. V trimming: 3 bases; J trimming: 7 bases; junction bases outside the gene matches: 10. The CDR3 has 16 amino acids. CDR1 is SGHRS, CDR2 YFSETQ, per germline. The chain's CDR3 is CASSWLAGGGGNEQFF. DNA for the CDR3: TGCGCCAGCAGCTGGTTAGCGGGAGGAGGGGGGAATGAGCAGTTCTTC.

J is TRBJ2-7 and V is TRBV4-1; 9 nucleotides align to TRBD1. The V gene end was trimmed by 4 bases and the J gene end by 3 bases; junction bases not matched to a gene: 4. The CDR3 loop spans 14 amino acids. Germline V gives CDR1 MGHRA, CDR2 YSYEKL. For the CDR3, the DNA is TGCGCCAGCAGCCGTCGACAGGGGGACTACGAGCAGTACTTC. It yields the protein CASSRRQGDYEQYF.

The rearrangement uses TRBV27 and TRBJ2-7; the match to TRBD1 covers 10 bases. This CDR3 region has 16 residues. V shed 5 bases, J shed 0 bases, and the junction held 7 bases outside the gene matches. The germline V gene has CDR1 MNHEY and CDR2 SMNVEV (reference sequence). This CDR3 is CASSPQDRGSSYEQYF. DNA for the CDR3: TGTGCCAGCAGTCCCCAGGACAGGGGGAGCTCCTACGAGCAGTACTTC.

The chain is built from TRBV4-3 and TRBJ2-2; possible D gene TRBD1, 6 bases. This CDR3 contains 17 residues. CDR1 and CDR2 from the germline V gene are LGHNA and YSLEER. V was shortened by 0 bases and J by 6 bases, with 17 bases between the two germline ends. This CDR3 is CASSQEGNQGLAGELFF. The CDR3 coding sequence is TGCGCCAGCAGCCAAGAGGGGAACCAGGGGCTTGCCGGGGAGCTGTTTTTT.

This chain uses TRBV14 with TRBJ2-1, with D possibly being TRBD2 (5 bases). Germline CDR1 is SGHDN and CDR2 is FVKESK. Trimming cost V 0 bases and J 0 bases, with 27 bases left between them. This CDR3 region has 22 residues. The CDR3 here is CASSQEFWASPFIPSSYNEQFF. The CDR3 DNA reads TGTGCCAGCAGCCAAGAGTTTTGGGCTAGCCCTTTTATACCTAGCTCCTACAATGAGCAGTTCTTC. The variable domain in full, with the rest retrieved from reference TRBV14 and TRBJ2-1, is EAGVTQFPSHSVIEKGQTVTLRCDPISGHDNLYWYRRVMGKEIKFLLHFVKESKQDESGMPNNRFLAERTGGTYSTLKVQPAELEDSGVYFCASSQEFWASPFIPSSYNEQFFGPGTRLTVL.

This sequence joins TRBV13 and TRBJ2-7, with TRBD2 as a possible D gene (6 bases). Trimming cost V 0 bases and J 4 bases, with 16 bases left between them. In germline, CDR1 is PRHDT, CDR2 FYEKMQ (reference sequence). The CDR3 runs to 16 residues. The CDR3: CASSLGTGAFRYEQYF. The CDR3 DNA sequence: TGTGCCAGCAGCTTAGGGACGGGAGCCTTTCGATACGAGCAGTACTTC.

This chain joins TRBV13 and TRBJ2-3; 8 bases are shared with TRBD2. Germline V gene sequence: CDR1 PRHDT, CDR2 FYEKMQ (reference sequence). V dropped 6 bases and J dropped 0; count of bases not matched to a gene: 11. The CDR3 extends over 17 amino acids. CDR3 DNA sequence: TGTGCCAGCAGTCGAACGTCCCCTAGCGGGAGCACAGATACGCAGTATTTT. It codes for CASSRTSPSGSTDTQYF. The full variable domain, rest sourced from reference TRBV13 and TRBJ2-3, is AAGVIQSPRHLIKEKRETATLKCYPIPRHDTVYWYQQGPGQDPQFLISFYEKMQSDKGSIPDRFSAQQFSDYHSELNMSSLELGDSALYFCASSRTSPSGSTDTQYFGPGTRLTVL.

The V and J genes are TRBV5-6 and TRBJ2-7; TRBD2 might be the D (6 bases). The V gene lost 4 bases and the J gene lost 2 bases, with 13 bases spanning the gap. CDR1 SGHDT and CDR2 YYEEEE come from the germline V gene. This CDR3 comprises 14 residues. The CDR3 DNA sequence: TGTGCCAGCAGCCTCAGACTAGTCCCCTACGAGCAGTACTTC. Protein product: CASSLRLVPYEQYF.

This clone has just one count. This chain uses TRBV2 with TRBJ2-7; 8 bases fit TRBD2. The CDR3 is 12 amino acids. Germline assignment: CDR1 SNHLY and CDR2 FYNNEI. J gave up 3 bases and V 5 bases, and 0 bases lay outside the gene matches. DNA of the CDR3: TGTGCCAGCAGTAGCGGGAGCTACGAGCAGTACTTC. It translates to CASSSGSYEQYF.

The rearrangement joins TRBV6-1 to TRBJ2-2; 7 nucleotides agree with TRBD2. The junction had 10 bases not matched to a gene; V was cut back by 3 bases and J by 6 bases. CDR1 is MNHNS and CDR2 is SASEGT in the germline V gene. The length of the CDR3 is 16 residues. The CDR3 nucleotides read TGTGCCAGCAGTGAGGGAGGGGTCGTTATCGCCGGGGAGCTGTTTTTT. It codes for CASSEGGVVIAGELFF.

This chain links TRBV7-9 with TRBJ2-2; D perhaps matches TRBD2 (5 bases). V lost 4 bases and J 1 base, leaving 7 bases between the germline ends. The CDR3 sequence is 14 residues long. Germline V gene lookup returns CDR1 SEHNR and CDR2 FQNEAQ (reference sequence). In DNA, the CDR3 is TGTGCCAGCAGCTCAAGCGGGAACACCGGGGAGCTGTTTTTT. Translated: CASSSSGNTGELFF.

The chain is built from TRBV5-1 and TRBJ2-7; 7 bases are shared with TRBD2. J was trimmed by 0 bases and V by 1 base; bases with no gene match: 10. CDR3 length equals 17 residues. The germline V gene encodes CDR1 SGHRS and CDR2 YFSETQ. CDR3 amino acids: CASSLNRGGSSSYEQYF. In DNA form, the CDR3 reads TGCGCCAGCAGCTTGAATCGGGGCGGGAGCAGCTCCTACGAGCAGTACTTC.

The chain uses TRBV7-6 and TRBJ2-5, with D maybe TRBD2 (8 bases). V was cut by 5 bases and J by 5 bases, with 24 bases left in between. The CDR3 totals 17 residues. Germline assignment: CDR1 SGHVS and CDR2 FNYEAQ. The CDR3 DNA is TGTGCCAGCAGCACCAGGGGGACTAGTTGGGGGGTCGAGACCCAGTACTTC. It encodes CASSTRGTSWGVETQYF.

CDR3 DNA: TGTGCCAGCAAGACACCGAACACCGGGGAGCTGTTTTTT. It yields the protein CASKTPNTGELFF. The chain recombines TRBV19 with TRBJ2-2; D gene ambiguous. Germline V gene sequence: CDR1 LNHDA, CDR2 SQIVND (reference sequence). This CDR3 spans 13 amino acids. Deletions cut 9 bases from V and 0 bases from J, with 8 bases between.

CDR3 DNA: TGTGCCAGCAGCCCAGAGGGGCGGGAAGACTATGGCTACACCTTC. Protein product: CASSPEGREDYGYTF. This sequence joins TRBV5-6 and TRBJ1-2; tentatively, D is TRBD1 (5 bases). This CDR3 has 15 amino acids. Germline CDR1 reads SGHDT; CDR2 reads YYEEEE. V was cut by 4 bases and J by 3 bases, with 16 bases left in between.